The 2 T cell receptor beta chains below come from one sample, sequenced in a study of shared clonotypes between healthy human individuals. Only in-frame clones appear in the TCRdb table, and some are missing; sequencing was by immunoSEQ multiplex PCR. This repertoire shows over 850,000 clones, roughly 74% found once; its top ten account for more than 0.45%. The source material was memory CD4+ T cells from PBMCs. Subset indicated: CD45RA-negative fraction. These receptors came from a man younger than 35 in good health. Some clones in this sample may be carry-over from other donors' samples.

The genes are TRBV7-8 and TRBJ1-4; D remains unclear. Germline values: CDR1 SGHVS, CDR2 FQNEAQ. V gave up 1 base and J gave up 6 bases, with 6 bases separating them. This CDR3 is 13 amino acids long. The CDR3 DNA sequence: TGTGCCAGCAGCTTAGTTCTGGATGAAAAACTGTTTTTT. It codes for CASSLVLDEKLFF.

The V and J genes are TRBV7-3 and TRBJ2-1; the D is unclear. The CDR3 is 13 residues long. Germline V gives CDR1 SGHTA, CDR2 FQGTGA. V was trimmed by 1 base and J by 8 bases, leaving 9 bases between them. CDR3 sequence reads: CASSLIYGHEQFF. CDR3 DNA: TGTGCCAGCAGCTTAATTTATGGGCATGAGCAGTTCTTC.